The present entry profiles one T cell receptor (beta chain) with its context. Profiled with immunoSEQ multiplex PCR; TCRdb holds only in-frame clones, not every one. The data hold roughly 50,000 clones, with around 95% observed a single time. With V trimmed by 4 bases and J by 1 base, 4 bases remained unmatched. The CDR3 is 17 residues long. Germline CDR1 reads SGHRS; CDR2 reads YFSETQ. The data are from a study of technical replicates of blood from several donors. The sequenced sample was PBMCs. The chain uses TRBV5-1 and TRBJ2-2; 13 positions match TRBD2. The origin of this receptor is a human donor in good health. Some clones in this sample may be carry-over from other donors' samples. The CDR3 DNA sequence: TGCGCCAGCAGCCGGACTAGCGGGGGCCTGAACACCGGGGAGCTGTTTTTT. Its translation: CASSRTSGGLNTGELFF.